These 12 T cell receptor beta chains were all obtained from the same sample, sequenced in a study of cytomegalovirus exposure and HLA in healthy donors. This PCR relied on a set of 60 Vbeta primers and 13 Jbeta primers. The method was immunoSEQ multiplex PCR; TCRdb's version includes in-frame clones alone and lacks a portion of them. The table lists some 150,000 clones, around 76% of them singletons. The specimen sequenced was PBMCs. The receptors were gathered from a man aged 18 to 29 in good health and CMV-seronegative.

This clone appeared a few times. The chain combines TRBV7-3 with TRBJ2-5; maybe TRBD1 (5 bases). Between the trimmed V and J ends, which lost 5 bases and 5 bases, there was a span of 21 bases. Germline loops: CDR1 SGHTA, CDR2 FQGTGA. This CDR3 comprises 16 residues. The CDR3 reads CASSRLGSFKGETQYF. The CDR3 DNA is TGTGCCAGCAGCCGCCTTGGGTCCTTTAAGGGGGAGACCCAGTACTTC.

The chain is built from TRBV6-5 and TRBJ2-2; 7 nucleotides line up with TRBD1. Germline loops: CDR1 MNHEY, CDR2 SVGAGI. V dropped 4 bases and J dropped 7; count of bases not matched to a gene: 3. The CDR3 runs 13 residues. This chain's CDR3 is CASSLTGIGELFF. The CDR3 DNA sequence: TGTGCCAGCAGTTTGACAGGGATCGGGGAGCTGTTTTTT.

The chain recombines TRBV5-1 with TRBJ1-3; D not resolved. Germline-derived CDR1 and CDR2 are SGHRS and YFSETQ. The V end was cut by 0 bases, the J end by 1 base, with 5 bases between. The CDR3 has 14 residues. The CDR3 loop is CASSLGQSGNTIYF. CDR3 in DNA: TGCGCCAGCAGCTTGGGACAATCTGGAAACACCATATATTTT.

The rearrangement links TRBV5-1 to TRBJ2-1; 9 bases are shared with TRBD2. The CDR3 has 16 amino acids. Germline V gene sequence: CDR1 SGHRS, CDR2 YFSETQ. V lost 0 bases, J lost 5 bases, and 6 bases stayed unmatched. The CDR3 here is CASSLGSSGTNNEQFF. In DNA form, the CDR3 reads TGCGCCAGCAGCTTGGGATCTAGCGGGACTAACAATGAGCAGTTCTTC.

The chain uses TRBV2 and TRBJ1-1; 8 positions match TRBD1. Germline V gives CDR1 SNHLY, CDR2 FYNNEI. J lost 11 bases, V lost 9 bases, and 11 bases had no gene match. This CDR3 is 12 amino acids long. The CDR3: CARGEAGGQAFF. In DNA, the CDR3 is TGTGCCAGGGGGGAGGCAGGGGGCCAGGCTTTCTTT.

The chain carries TRBV5-1 and TRBJ2-1; 9 positions agree with TRBD1. Germline V gene sequence: CDR1 SGHRS, CDR2 YFSETQ. There are 15 residues in the CDR3. V was clipped by 3 bases and J by 1 base; unmatched bases: 2. The CDR3 DNA reads TGCGCCAGCAGCTCGGGACAGGGATCCTACAATGAGCAGTTCTTC. It encodes CASSSGQGSYNEQFF.

This chain joins TRBV27 and TRBJ2-7; TRBD1 might be the D (6 bases). The ends were cut back, 3 bases at V and 1 base at J, with 13 bases in the middle. Germline CDR1 reads MNHEY; CDR2 reads SMNVEV (reference sequence). The CDR3 spans 15 residues. This CDR3 is CASSLGWGPSYEQYF. The DNA of the CDR3 is TGTGCCAGCAGTTTGGGCTGGGGGCCATCCTACGAGCAGTACTTC.

The chain has TRBV7-3 and TRBJ2-5; 7 bases fit TRBD1. Germline CDR1 reads SGHTA; CDR2 reads FQGTGA. This CDR3 has 13 residues. V shed 5 bases, J shed 5 bases, and the junction held 5 bases outside the gene matches. The CDR3 reads CASSITGVETQYF. The CDR3 region has the DNA TGTGCCAGCAGCATTACAGGGGTGGAGACCCAGTACTTC.

The chain uses TRBV4-2 and TRBJ2-3; 8 bases are shared with TRBD2. The CDR3 consists of 17 residues. J was trimmed by 2 bases and V by 0 bases; bases with no gene match: 7. Germline V CDR1 and CDR2: LGHNA, YNFKEQ. CDR3: CASSQDRGSGDTDTQYF. In DNA form, the CDR3 reads TGTGCCAGCAGCCAAGACCGGGGTAGCGGGGACACAGATACGCAGTATTTT.

DNA of the CDR3: TGTGCCAGCAGTTCCGGGGGTATTCAAGAGACCCAGTACTTC. As protein: CASSSGGIQETQYF. The chain employs TRBV6-5 and TRBJ2-5, with D tentatively TRBD2 (6 bases). Germline V gene data show CDR1 as MNHEY and CDR2 as SVGAGI. V lost 4 bases, J lost 2 bases, and 11 bases lay in between. The CDR3 covers 14 residues.

The chain joins TRBV5-1 to TRBJ2-7; weak D call: TRBD1 (6 bases). There are 17 residues in the CDR3. Germline-derived CDR1 and CDR2 are SGHRS and YFSETQ. V lost 0 bases and J lost 3, with 19 bases in between. The CDR3 DNA reads as TGCGCCAGCAGCTTGGCCAGTGGGGGCCCAAAAGACTACGAGCAGTACTTC. This sequence encodes CASSLASGGPKDYEQYF.

This clone was found once. The genes are TRBV5-6 and TRBJ2-7; maybe TRBD1 (6 bases). This CDR3 has 13 residues. The V gene lost 6 bases and the J gene lost 3 bases, with 13 bases spanning the gap. Germline lookup yields CDR1 SGHDT and CDR2 YYEEEE. The CDR3: CASNLQGLYEQYF. The CDR3 DNA reads TGTGCCAGCAACCTACAGGGCCTCTACGAGCAGTACTTC.